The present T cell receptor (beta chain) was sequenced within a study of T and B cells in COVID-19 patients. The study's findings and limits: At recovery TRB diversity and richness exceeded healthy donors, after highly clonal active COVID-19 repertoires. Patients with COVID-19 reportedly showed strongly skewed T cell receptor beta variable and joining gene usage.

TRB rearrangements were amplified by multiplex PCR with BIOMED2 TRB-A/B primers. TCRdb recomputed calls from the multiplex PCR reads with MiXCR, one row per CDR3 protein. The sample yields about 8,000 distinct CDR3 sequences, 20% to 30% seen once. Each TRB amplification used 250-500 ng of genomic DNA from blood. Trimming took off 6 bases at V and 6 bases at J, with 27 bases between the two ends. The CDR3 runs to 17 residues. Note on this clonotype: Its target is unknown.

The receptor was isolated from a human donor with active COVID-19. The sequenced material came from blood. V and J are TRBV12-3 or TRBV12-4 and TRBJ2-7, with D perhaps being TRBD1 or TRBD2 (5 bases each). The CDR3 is CASSPERGTPFPTEQYF. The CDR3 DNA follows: TGTGCCAGCAGCCCTGAGAGGGGAACTCCCTTCCCTACCGAGCAGTACTTC.